A selection of T cell receptor beta chains follows, all from one sample in a study of shared clonotypes between healthy human individuals. TCRdb's table, derived via immunoSEQ multiplex PCR, lists solely in-frame clones and lacks some. The table lists about 990,000 clones, 78% of them singletons. The sequenced sample was memory CD4+ T cells from PBMCs. The receptors derive from a man between 18 and 35 years old in good health. Some clones in this sample may be carry-over from other donors' samples. Both conserved end residues are part of each CDR3. Each record gives: clone size, D gene, J gene, V gene, CDR3 protein, CDR3 DNA. D genes are given only for firm matches. Some rows mark clone size as missing; the rest say once, few, many or name a class of expanded clone.

>NA|TRBD2|TRBJ2-3|TRBV5-1
CASSFTSGSLSSTDTQYF
TGCGCCAGCAGCTTTACTAGCGGGAGCCTGTCTAGCACAGATACGCAGTATTTT
>NA|TRBD1|TRBJ2-2|TRBV6-5
CASRTTGANTGELFF
TGTGCCAGCAGAACTACAGGGGCGAACACCGGGGAGCTGTTTTTT
>NA|TRBD1|TRBJ1-2|TRBV7-9
CASGRGPGGYTF
TGTGCCAGCGGTAGGGGGCCAGGTGGCTACACCTTC
>few|TRBD2|TRBJ2-2|TRBV5-1
CASSLFGRATGELFF
TGCGCCAGCAGCTTGTTCGGGAGGGCCACCGGGGAGCTGTTTTTT
>NA|NA|TRBJ1-2|TRBV29-1
CSAQRSYGYTF
TGCAGCGCCCAACGGAGCTATGGCTACACCTTC
>NA|NA|TRBJ1-2|TRBV7-2
CASSPGGVNYGYTF
TGTGCCAGCAGCCCCGGGGGGGTTAACTATGGCTACACCTTC
>NA|NA|TRBJ1-5|TRBV7-2
CASSLAFHQPQHF
TGTGCCAGCAGCTTAGCGTTTCATCAGCCCCAGCATTTT
>NA|TRBD1|TRBJ2-7|TRBV27
CASSLIGQGGEQYF
TGTGCCAGCAGTTTAATCGGACAGGGCGGCGAGCAGTACTTC
>few|NA|TRBJ2-1|TRBV20-1
CSAKTSEQFF
TGCAGTGCTAAAACGTCGGAGCAGTTCTTC
>NA|TRBD1|TRBJ2-7|TRBV28
CASRGQGTFSYEQYF
TGTGCCAGCAGGGGACAGGGGACCTTCTCCTACGAGCAGTACTTC
>NA|TRBD2|TRBJ2-5|TRBV27
CASSPSGLQETQYF
TGTGCCAGCAGTCCTAGCGGACTCCAAGAGACCCAGTACTTC
>NA|NA|TRBJ1-1|TRBV5-6
CASSYYWVANTEAFF
TGTGCCAGCAGCTATTATTGGGTGGCGAACACTGAAGCTTTCTTT
>NA|TRBD2|TRBJ2-7|TRBV30
CAWRTHSGAGGALLGEQYF
TGTGCCTGGAGGACTCATAGTGGAGCGGGGGGAGCCCTACTTGGCGAGCAGTACTTC
>NA|NA|TRBJ2-5|TRBV7-9
CASSLTAGGRETQYF
TGTGCCAGCAGCTTAACCGCAGGGGGGAGGGAGACCCAGTACTTC
>NA|TRBD1|TRBJ1-1|TRBV25-1
CASSNQDRGAFF
TGTGCCAGCAGCAATCAGGACAGGGGAGCTTTCTTT
>NA|NA|TRBJ1-1|TRBV20-1
CSASRGLAFF
TGCAGTGCTAGCCGAGGGTTAGCTTTCTTT
>NA|NA|TRBJ2-6|TRBV9
CASSGEGANVLTF
TGTGCCAGCAGCGGGGAGGGGGCCAACGTCCTGACTTTC
>NA|NA|TRBJ1-4|TRBV5-6
CASSKGVAGRNEKLFF
TGTGCCAGCAGCAAGGGTGTGGCGGGGAGAAATGAAAAACTGTTTTTT
>NA|TRBD1|TRBJ1-2|TRBV5-6
CASSLGDRQAYGYTF
TGTGCCAGCAGCTTGGGGGACAGGCAGGCCTATGGCTACACCTTC
>NA|NA|TRBJ2-2|TRBV30
CAWSVLQGGTGELFF
TGTGCCTGGAGTGTACTCCAGGGGGGGACCGGGGAGCTGTTTTTT
>NA|NA|TRBJ2-4|TRBV28
CASSQGGGLNIQYF
TGTGCCAGCAGTCAGGGGGGTGGCTTAAACATTCAGTACTTC
>NA|TRBD1|TRBJ1-3|TRBV6-6
CASSYQGAGNTIYF
TGTGCCAGCAGTTATCAGGGGGCAGGAAACACCATATATTTT
>once|NA|TRBJ2-7|TRBV5-1
CASSLGAGLNYEQYF
TGCGCCAGCAGCTTGGGGGCGGGATTAAACTACGAGCAGTACTTC
>NA|NA|TRBJ1-5|TRBV7-6
CASSRHPNQPQHF
TGTGCCAGCAGTCGACACCCTAATCAGCCCCAGCATTTT
>NA|TRBD1|TRBJ1-5|TRBV19
CASSIRQGNNQPQHF
TGTGCCAGTAGTATCCGACAGGGGAATAATCAGCCCCAGCATTTT
>NA|NA|TRBJ2-7|TRBV5-1
CASSPSPAGSSGEQYF
TGCGCCAGCAGCCCATCCCCGGCAGGGTCCTCTGGCGAGCAGTACTTC
>NA|NA|TRBJ1-2|TRBV28
CASTLPEYGYTF
TGTGCCAGCACCCTCCCCGAATATGGCTACACCTTC
>NA|NA|TRBJ1-1|TRBV11-2
CASSFLDNGAFF
TGTGCCAGCAGCTTTTTGGACAACGGGGCTTTCTTT
>once|NA|TRBJ2-7|TRBV4-1
CASSQGQGRARYEQYF
TGCGCCAGCAGCCAAGGTCAGGGACGCGCGCGCTACGAGCAGTACTTC
>NA|NA|TRBJ1-3|TRBV7-6
CASSLDSPYSGNTIYF
TGTGCCAGCAGCTTGGACAGTCCTTACTCTGGAAACACCATATATTTT
>NA|TRBD1|TRBJ2-7|TRBV6-6
CASSYPRTGNNEQYF
TGTGCCAGCAGTTACCCCAGGACAGGCAACAACGAGCAGTACTTC
>once|TRBD1|TRBJ2-7|TRBV7-2
CASSQRTGTYEQYF
TGTGCCAGCAGCCAACGGACAGGGACCTACGAGCAGTACTTC
>NA|NA|TRBJ2-7|TRBV28
CASSLIGTTYEQYF
TGTGCCAGCAGTTTAATAGGGACAACCTACGAGCAGTACTTC
>once|NA|TRBJ1-5|TRBV6-1
CASSDGLSNQPQHF
TGTGCCAGCAGCGATGGATTGAGCAATCAGCCCCAGCATTTT
>NA|NA|TRBJ1-4|TRBV5-4
CASSRTGATNEKLFF
TGTGCCAGCAGCCGAACGGGGGCAACTAATGAAAAACTGTTTTTT
>NA|NA|TRBJ1-1|TRBV20-1
CSATGGTEAFF
TGCAGTGCCACCGGTGGGACTGAAGCTTTCTTT
>NA|NA|TRBJ1-1|TRBV29-1
CSVEEQGNTEAFF
TGCAGCGTTGAGGAGCAGGGGAACACTGAAGCTTTCTTT
>once|TRBD2|TRBJ2-7|TRBV28
CASSLVLRLAGVSYEQYF
TGTGCCAGCAGTTTAGTTCTCAGACTAGCGGGAGTTTCCTACGAGCAGTACTTC
>NA|TRBD2|TRBJ2-1|TRBV4-2
CASSRERVASGYNEQFF
TGTGCCAGCAGCCGAGAAAGGGTGGCTAGCGGCTACAATGAGCAGTTCTTC
>NA|TRBD1|TRBJ2-7|TRBV5-1
CASSRGQGYEQYF
TGCGCCAGCAGCAGGGGACAGGGCTACGAGCAGTACTTC
>NA|NA|TRBJ2-6|TRBV2
CASSEAVGPGANVLTF
TGTGCCAGCAGTGAAGCGGTAGGACCTGGGGCCAACGTCCTGACTTTC
>few|NA|TRBJ2-5|TRBV4-3
CASSQDWGRGETQYF
TGCGCCAGCAGCCAAGACTGGGGGCGCGGAGAGACCCAGTACTTC
>NA|TRBD1|TRBJ2-1|TRBV29-1
CSVGTGINNEQFF
TGCAGCGTGGGGACAGGTATTAACAATGAGCAGTTCTTC
>NA|NA|TRBJ1-1|TRBV19
CASSIVSGEAFF
TGTGCCAGTAGTATTGTGTCCGGTGAAGCTTTCTTT